The subject of this entry is one T cell receptor beta chain. Clones were sequenced by immunoSEQ multiplex PCR, and TCRdb holds only the in-frame ones, with some missing. The sample has 20,000 to 30,000 clones; 89% are singletons. V lost 9 bases to trimming and J lost 5 bases; unmatched junction nucleotides: 5. Germline assignment: CDR1 ENHRY and CDR2 SYGVKD. The CDR3 contains 12 residues. The sample belongs to a study of blood T cell repertoires in COVID-19. The sequencing input was peripheral blood. The clonotype comes from an older man with acute or convalescent COVID-19. This chain connects TRBV10-3 to TRBJ2-7; TRBD1 agrees at 9 bases. As DNA, the CDR3 is TGTGCCATACGGGGACAGGGAGACGAGCAGTACTTC. Translated: CAIRGQGDEQYF.